The entry below describes one T cell receptor beta chain. Its target is unknown. These data are taken from a study of cytomegalovirus exposure and HLA in healthy donors. Study-level information: A previous analysis identified 100 million to 120 million unique TCR beta sequences derived from around 200 million T cells.

Germline CDR1 reads MGHDK; CDR2 reads SYGVNS. This CDR3 has 13 amino acids. J gave up 3 bases and V 7 bases, and 5 bases lay outside the gene matches. Study-level points and caveats: In a later analysis, HLA-C alleles had the fewest associated TCRs, DRB1 alleles the most.

The study ran its PCR with 60 Vbeta and 13 Jbeta primers. The authors' processing: Approximately 11 million of 80 million to 85 million unique TCR beta chains were shared, per a later count. Generated by immunoSEQ multiplex PCR, the TCRdb table keeps only in-frame clones and is missing some. Clone size and V and J calls were adopted from that table, with D and trimming inferred from the DNA. Here the sample spans around 210,000 clones, approximately 78% being singletons. The chain combines TRBV25-1 with TRBJ1-2; 7 nucleotides match TRBD1. The source of this sequence is a boy aged 10-17 years in good health and CMV-seronegative. The sample consisted of PBMCs. CDR3 residues: CASNRGRDYGYTF. CDR3 nucleotides: TGTGCCAGCAATAGGGGGCGGGACTATGGCTACACCTTC.